This entry lists 20 T cell receptor beta chains sequenced from one sample in a study of T cells in Graves' hyperthyroidism and ophthalmopathy. The CDR3 regions of TCR beta were amplified from RNA transcripts. The HTBI primer set was used in a first-round RT-PCR of the TCR CDR3. TCRdb reanalysed the multiplex PCR reads using MiXCR and keeps one entry per CDR3 protein. Here the sample spans 300,000 to 350,000 distinct CDR3 sequences, 21% being singletons. Sequencing was performed on blood. Receptors were obtained from a woman aged 50 to 60 with Graves' hyperthyroidism.

This clonotype came up many times. The V call is TRBV6-1, the J call TRBJ2-1; perhaps TRBD2 as D (5 bases). The germline CDR1 and CDR2 sequences are MNHNS and SASEGT. V was cut by 5 bases and J by 8 bases, with 13 bases left in between. CDR3 length: 13 residues. CDR3 in amino acids: CASSSQLVYEQFF. The CDR3 DNA is TGTGCCAGCAGTTCCCAACTAGTCTATGAGCAGTTCTTC.

The V and J genes are TRBV7-9 and TRBJ2-2, with D possibly being TRBD2 (6 bases). The V gene lost 5 bases and the J gene lost 6 bases, with 22 bases spanning the gap. The germline gives CDR1 SEHNR, CDR2 FQNEAQ (reference sequence). CDR3 length: 17 residues. CDR3 nucleotides: TGTGCCAGCAGCCCGGGGACTCCCGGCCGAGACCCCGGGGAGCTGTTTTTT. Translation gives CASSPGTPGRDPGELFF.

Comment on this clonotype: This could be a read error, since a much larger clone is one nucleotide away. The chain joins TRBV18 to TRBJ2-7, with D possibly being TRBD1 or TRBD2 (5 bases each). CDR1 is KGHSH, CDR2 LQKENI, per germline. CDR3 length equals 12 residues. The CDR3 DNA reads TGTGCCGGCTCATCGGGACGAGTAGGGCAGTACTTC. Protein product: CAGSSGRVGQYF.

Comment on this clonotype: A read error is possible here, since a much larger clone lies one base away. Written as DNA, the CDR3 is TGTGCCAGTCCCGTAGGAGACGGACGGCAGTTCTTC. Its translation is CASPVGDGRQFF. V usage is TRBV27 and J usage is TRBJ2-1; D gene unclear. There are 12 residues in the CDR3. Germline V lookup: CDR1 MNHEY, CDR2 SMNVEV (reference sequence). Trimming stripped 9 bases from V and 12 bases from J, with 18 bases between.

V is TRBV29-1 and J is TRBJ2-2; D is unresolved. Germline CDR1 and CDR2: SQVTM and ANQGSEA. This CDR3 comprises 12 residues. V lost 2 bases to trimming and J lost 4 bases, with 5 bases between them. The CDR3 spells CSVESSTGELFF. In DNA, the CDR3 is TGCAGCGTTGAATCCTCCACCGGGGAGCTGTTTTTT.

This clonotype was recorded many times. This chain links TRBV12-3 or TRBV12-4 with TRBJ2-3, with TRBD2 identical over 9 bases. The CDR3 is made up of 18 amino acids. Trimming cost V 3 bases and J 2 bases; bases outside gene matches: 12. CDR3 loop: CASSLAPLAGVITDTQYF. CDR3 DNA sequence: TGTGCCAGCAGTTTGGCCCCTTTAGCGGGAGTCATCACAGATACGCAGTATTTT.

This chain uses TRBV30 with TRBJ1-2; TRBD1 matches at 8 bases. The germline gives CDR1 GTSNPN, CDR2 SVGIG (reference sequence). The CDR3 has 16 residues. Trimming took 0 bases from V and 1 from J; bases not matched to a gene: 7. CDR3 amino acids: CAWSVDRGQFNYGYTF. The CDR3 DNA reads TGTGCCTGGAGTGTAGACAGGGGTCAATTTAACTATGGCTACACCTTC.

CDR3 in amino acids: CASSSPAGTGTDTQYF. The CDR3, as DNA: TGTGCCAGCAGCTCCCCCGCAGGGACGGGCACAGATACGCAGTATTTT. The rearrangement uses TRBV7-9 and TRBJ2-3; D assignment may be TRBD1 or TRBD2 (5 bases each). This CDR3 has 16 residues. V shed 4 bases and J shed 1 base, with 15 bases lying between them. Germline CDR1 SEHNR, CDR2 FQNEAQ (reference sequence).

The CDR3: CASSHTPGGIEAFF. Written as DNA, the CDR3 is TGTGCCAGCAGCCATACGCCTGGAGGGATTGAAGCTTTCTTT. This chain joins TRBV7-9 and TRBJ1-1; D uncertain. The CDR3 extends over 14 amino acids. The V and J ends lost 5 bases and 7 bases respectively, with 17 bases between them. Per the germline V gene, CDR1 is SEHNR and CDR2 is FQNEAQ (reference sequence).

The chain joins TRBV4-1 to TRBJ2-7; 11 nucleotides align to TRBD2. Trimming cost V 1 base and J 5 bases; bases outside gene matches: 4. This CDR3 contains 15 residues. Per the germline V gene, CDR1 is MGHRA and CDR2 is YSYEKL. CDR3 region: CASSQVAGGLHEQYF. CDR3 DNA: TGCGCCAGCAGCCAAGTAGCGGGAGGGCTCCACGAGCAGTACTTC.

This clonotype was counted ten times or more. J is TRBJ2-7 and V is TRBV5-5, with a weak D call TRBD1 (6 bases). CDR3 length equals 14 residues. Per the germline V gene, CDR1 is SGHKS and CDR2 is YYEKEE (reference sequence). V was clipped by 3 bases and J by 3 bases, with 13 bases between them. Here the CDR3 DNA reads TGTGCCAGCAGCTCCAGGGACATGAACTACGAGCAGTACTTC. Its translation is CASSSRDMNYEQYF.

This clonotype was counted at least ten times. V usage is TRBV28 and J usage is TRBJ1-4; TRBD1 is a possible D gene (5 bases). The CDR3 is made up of 16 amino acids. V lost 6 bases and J 7 bases, leaving 21 bases between the germline ends. CDR1 and CDR2 from the germline V gene are MDHEN and SYDVKM. The CDR3 DNA follows: TGTGCCAGCAGCTCGAATTTAGGGACGCCTGGTGAAAAACTGTTTTTT. It yields the protein CASSSNLGTPGEKLFF.

The chain combines TRBV5-1 with TRBJ2-1; D ambiguous. Germline CDR1 is SGHRS and CDR2 is YFSETQ. V was cut by 4 bases and J by 8 bases, with 10 bases left in between. CDR3 length equals 12 residues. CDR3 loop: CASSPRVDEQFF. As DNA, the CDR3 is TGCGCCAGCAGCCCTCGTGTGGATGAGCAGTTCTTC.

At least ten counts were recorded for this clonotype. The V call is TRBV2, the J call TRBJ1-1, with TRBD1 matching over 8 bases. The V segment lost 7 bases and the J segment 3 bases; nucleotides outside the gene matches: 4. The CDR3 has 13 residues. Germline V gene data show CDR1 as SNHLY and CDR2 as FYNNEI. CDR3 loop: CASTSDRDTEAFF. The CDR3, as DNA: TGTGCCAGCACCTCGGACAGGGACACTGAAGCTTTCTTT.

The CDR3 sequence is CASSPQRGGYEQYF. The DNA of the CDR3 is TGTGCCAGCAGTCCACAGCGGGGGGGGTACGAGCAGTACTTC. The V call is TRBV12-3 or TRBV12-4, the J call TRBJ2-7, with 10 bases fitting TRBD2. With V trimmed by 5 bases and J by 4 bases, 5 bases remained unmatched. This CDR3 is 14 amino acids long.

This clonotype was seen ten or more times. The V and J genes are TRBV20-1 and TRBJ2-1; 7 bases agree with TRBD1. V lost 2 bases to trimming and J lost 2 bases; unmatched junction nucleotides: 3. Germline CDR1 is DFQATT and CDR2 is SNEGSKA (reference sequence). The CDR3 is 14 residues long. The CDR3 coding sequence is TGCAGTGCTAGACTCGGGACAGCCTACAATGAGCAGTTCTTC. Translating gives CSARLGTAYNEQFF.

The CDR3 DNA is TGTGCCAGCAGCCAAGGGCAGTATAATTCACCCCTCCACTTT. Protein: CASSQGQYNSPLHF. This chain uses TRBV3-1 with TRBJ1-6, with D uncertain. The V end was cut by 1 base, the J end by 4 bases, with 5 bases between. The CDR3 runs 14 residues. In germline, CDR1 is LGHDT, CDR2 YNNKEL (reference sequence).

This clonotype was found many times. The J gene is TRBJ2-7, the V gene TRBV18, with 9 bases identical to TRBD1. V shed 0 bases and J 5 bases; nucleotides not matched to a gene: 5. Per the germline V gene, CDR1 is KGHSH and CDR2 is LQKENI. This CDR3 spans 15 amino acids. DNA of the CDR3: TGTGCCAGCTCACCACCGGGACAGGGTGGCCACGAGCAGTACTTC. This translates into CASSPPGQGGHEQYF. Drawing the rest from reference TRBV18 and TRBJ2-7, the complete variable domain is NAGVMQNPRHLVRRRGQEARLRCSPMKGHSHVYWYRQLPEEGLKFMVYLQKENIIDESGMPKERFSAEFPKEGPSILRIQQVVRGDSAAYFCASSPPGQGGHEQYFGPGTRLTVT.

This clonotype was observed at least ten times. The rearrangement links TRBV2 to TRBJ2-7; a weak D match, TRBD2 (6 bases). Germline V CDR1 and CDR2: SNHLY, FYNNEI. Trimming took 1 base from V and 6 from J, leaving 13 bases between them. There are 14 residues in the CDR3. CDR3 in DNA: TGTGCCAGCAGTGAAGAGGGCGGGGTCTCCGAGCAGTACTTC. Its translation: CASSEEGGVSEQYF.

The V call is TRBV6-2 or TRBV6-3, the J call TRBJ2-1, with 13 bases aligning to TRBD2. Trimming removed 6 bases from V and 8 bases from J; junction bases left unmatched: 7. The CDR3 runs to 15 residues. CDR1 and CDR2 (germline): MNHEY, SVGEGT. The CDR3: CASSSGLAGAYEQFF. The CDR3 region has the DNA TGTGCCAGCAGCAGCGGACTAGCGGGAGCGTATGAGCAGTTCTTC.